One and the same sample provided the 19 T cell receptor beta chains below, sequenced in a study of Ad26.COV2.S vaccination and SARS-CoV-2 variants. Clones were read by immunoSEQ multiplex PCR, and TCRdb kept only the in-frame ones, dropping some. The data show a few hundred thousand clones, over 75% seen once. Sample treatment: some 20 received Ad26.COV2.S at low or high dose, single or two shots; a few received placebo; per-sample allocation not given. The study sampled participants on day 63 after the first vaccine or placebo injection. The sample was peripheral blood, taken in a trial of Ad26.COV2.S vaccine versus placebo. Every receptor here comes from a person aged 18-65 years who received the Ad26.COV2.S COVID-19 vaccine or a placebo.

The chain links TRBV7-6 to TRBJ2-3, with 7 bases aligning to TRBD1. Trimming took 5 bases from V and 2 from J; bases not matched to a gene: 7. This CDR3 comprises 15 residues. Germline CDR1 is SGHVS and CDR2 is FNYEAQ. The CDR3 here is CASSHRTGFTDTQYF. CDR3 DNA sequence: TGTGCCAGCAGCCACCGGACAGGATTCACAGATACGCAGTATTTT.

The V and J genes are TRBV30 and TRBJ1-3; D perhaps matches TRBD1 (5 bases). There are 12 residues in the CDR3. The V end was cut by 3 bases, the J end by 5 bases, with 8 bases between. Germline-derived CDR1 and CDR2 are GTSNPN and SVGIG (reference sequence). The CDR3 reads CAWRGDRNTIYF. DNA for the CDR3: TGTGCCTGGAGGGGGGATAGAAACACCATATATTTT.

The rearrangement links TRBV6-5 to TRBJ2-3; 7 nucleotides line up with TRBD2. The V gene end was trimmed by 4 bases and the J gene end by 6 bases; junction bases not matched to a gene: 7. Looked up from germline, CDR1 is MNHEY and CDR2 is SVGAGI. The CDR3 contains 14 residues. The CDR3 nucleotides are TGTGCCAGCAGTTCAGGCGGGGGAGTGGATACGCAGTATTTT. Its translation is CASSSGGGVDTQYF.

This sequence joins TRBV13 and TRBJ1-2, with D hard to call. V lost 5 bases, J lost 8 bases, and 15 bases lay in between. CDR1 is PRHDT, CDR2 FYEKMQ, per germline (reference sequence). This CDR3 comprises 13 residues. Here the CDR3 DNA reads TGTGCCAGCAGCCCCGACCGTCTGCAAGGCTACACCTTC. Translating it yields CASSPDRLQGYTF.

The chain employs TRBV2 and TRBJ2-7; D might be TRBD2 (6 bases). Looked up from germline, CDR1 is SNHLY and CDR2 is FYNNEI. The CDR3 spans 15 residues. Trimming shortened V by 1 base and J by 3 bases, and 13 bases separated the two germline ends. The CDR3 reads CASSEEDLGGYEQYF. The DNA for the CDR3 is TGTGCCAGCAGTGAAGAGGACCTCGGGGGCTACGAGCAGTACTTC.

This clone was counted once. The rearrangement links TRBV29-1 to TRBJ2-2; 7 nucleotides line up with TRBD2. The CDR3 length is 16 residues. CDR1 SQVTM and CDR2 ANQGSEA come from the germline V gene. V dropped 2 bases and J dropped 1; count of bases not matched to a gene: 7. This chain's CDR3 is CSVELGPGGNTGELFF. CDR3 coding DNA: TGCAGCGTTGAATTGGGCCCGGGAGGGAACACCGGGGAGCTGTTTTTT.

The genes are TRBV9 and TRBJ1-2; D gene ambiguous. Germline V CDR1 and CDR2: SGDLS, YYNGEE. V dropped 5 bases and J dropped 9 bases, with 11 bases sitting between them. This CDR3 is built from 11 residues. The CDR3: CASRGAMSYTF. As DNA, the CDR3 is TGTGCCAGCAGGGGAGCAATGAGCTACACCTTC.

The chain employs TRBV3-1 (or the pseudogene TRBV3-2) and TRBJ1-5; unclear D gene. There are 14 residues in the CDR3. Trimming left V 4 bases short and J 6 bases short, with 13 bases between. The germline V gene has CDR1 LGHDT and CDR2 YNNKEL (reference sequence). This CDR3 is CASSRHSEAQPQHF. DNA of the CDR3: TGTGCCAGCAGCCGTCACAGCGAGGCTCAGCCCCAGCATTTT.

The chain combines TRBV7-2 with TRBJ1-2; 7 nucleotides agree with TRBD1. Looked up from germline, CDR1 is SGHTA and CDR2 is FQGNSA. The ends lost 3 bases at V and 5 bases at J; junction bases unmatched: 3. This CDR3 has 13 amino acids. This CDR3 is CASSFTGVYGYTF. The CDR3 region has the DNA TGTGCCAGCAGCTTTACAGGGGTGTATGGCTACACCTTC.

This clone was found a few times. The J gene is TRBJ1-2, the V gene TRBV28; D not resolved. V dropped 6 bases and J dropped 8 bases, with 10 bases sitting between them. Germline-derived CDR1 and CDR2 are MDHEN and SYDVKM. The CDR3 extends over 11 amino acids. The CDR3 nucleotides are TGTGCCAGCAGGGCCCCGGGGGGCTACACCTTC. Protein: CASRAPGGYTF.

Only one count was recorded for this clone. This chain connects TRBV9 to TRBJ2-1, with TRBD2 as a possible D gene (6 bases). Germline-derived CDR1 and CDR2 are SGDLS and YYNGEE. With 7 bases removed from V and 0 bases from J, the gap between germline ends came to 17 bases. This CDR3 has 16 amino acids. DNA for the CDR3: TGTGCCAGCGTGAGGGTTAGCGGAGCCTCCTACAATGAGCAGTTCTTC. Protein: CASVRVSGASYNEQFF.

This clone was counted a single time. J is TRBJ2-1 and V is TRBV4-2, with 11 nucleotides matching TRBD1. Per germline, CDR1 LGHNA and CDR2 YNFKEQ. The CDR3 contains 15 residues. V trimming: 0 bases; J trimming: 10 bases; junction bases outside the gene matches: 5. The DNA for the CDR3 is TGTGCCAGCAGCCAAGACCCGGGACAGGGGGGCGAGCAGTTCTTC. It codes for CASSQDPGQGGEQFF.

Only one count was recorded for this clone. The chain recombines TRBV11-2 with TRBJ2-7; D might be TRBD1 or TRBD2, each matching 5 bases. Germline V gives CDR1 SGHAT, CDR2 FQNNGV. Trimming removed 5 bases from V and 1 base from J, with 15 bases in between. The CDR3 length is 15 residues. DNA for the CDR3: TGTGCCAGCAGCCTGCAGGGACCGCCATCCTACGAGCAGTACTTC. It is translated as CASSLQGPPSYEQYF.

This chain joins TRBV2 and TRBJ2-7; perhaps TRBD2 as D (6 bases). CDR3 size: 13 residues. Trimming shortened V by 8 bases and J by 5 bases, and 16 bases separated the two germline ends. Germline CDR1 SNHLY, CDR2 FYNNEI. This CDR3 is CASGLAYLNEQYF. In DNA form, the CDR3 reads TGTGCCAGCGGCCTAGCGTATCTCAACGAGCAGTACTTC.

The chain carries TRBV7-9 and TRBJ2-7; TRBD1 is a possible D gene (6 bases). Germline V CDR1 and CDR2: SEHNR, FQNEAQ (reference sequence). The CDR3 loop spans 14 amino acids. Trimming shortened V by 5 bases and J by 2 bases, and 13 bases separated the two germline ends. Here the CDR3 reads CASSRGQSPYEQYF. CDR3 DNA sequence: TGTGCCAGCAGCCGCGGACAGAGTCCCTACGAGCAGTACTTC.

The CDR3 is CASSSRLAGGRTDTQYF. The CDR3 DNA reads TGTGCCAGCAGCTCCCGACTAGCGGGGGGACGCACAGATACGCAGTATTTT. The genes are TRBV4-2 and TRBJ2-3; 13 bases fit TRBD2. The junction had 6 bases not matched to a gene; V was cut back by 5 bases and J by 1 base. There are 17 residues in the CDR3. Germline CDR1 is LGHNA and CDR2 is YNFKEQ.

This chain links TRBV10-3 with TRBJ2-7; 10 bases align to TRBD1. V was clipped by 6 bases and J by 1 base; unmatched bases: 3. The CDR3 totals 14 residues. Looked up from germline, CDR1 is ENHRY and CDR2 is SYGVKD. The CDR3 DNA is TGTGCCATCAGACAGGACAGGGGGTCCTACGAGCAGTACTTC. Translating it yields CAIRQDRGSYEQYF.

As DNA, the CDR3 is TGTGCCAGCAGTGACCGCCCCCAGGTAATAGCGGGGGGGCCATACGAGCAGTACTTC. It is translated as CASSDRPQVIAGGPYEQYF. The chain employs TRBV2 and TRBJ2-7, with 11 bases that match TRBD2. J was trimmed by 4 bases and V by 3 bases; bases with no gene match: 17. The CDR3 loop spans 19 amino acids. Looked up from germline, CDR1 is SNHLY and CDR2 is FYNNEI.

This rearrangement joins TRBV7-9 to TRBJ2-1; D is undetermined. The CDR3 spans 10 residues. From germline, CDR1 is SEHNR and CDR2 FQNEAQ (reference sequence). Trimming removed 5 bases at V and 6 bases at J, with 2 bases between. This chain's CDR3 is CASSTNEQFF. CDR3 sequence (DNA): TGTGCCAGCAGCACCAATGAGCAGTTCTTC.